The 10 T cell receptor beta chains presented below share a single source sample, sequenced in a study of OX40 agonist ivuxolimab in advanced cancers. Clones were sequenced by immunoSEQ multiplex PCR, and TCRdb holds only the in-frame ones, with some missing. The top ten clones hold 0.65% to 0.9% of a sample with approximately 66,000 clones, 70% to 90% of them seen once. The material was CD4+ or CD8+ T cells sorted from blood, obtained in a trial of the OX40 agonist ivuxolimab. The receptors originated from an adult with an advanced solid tumor such as melanoma, head and neck, liver or kidney cancer.

The sample holds a few counts of this clone. This chain links TRBV7-8 with TRBJ2-5, with a tentative D call TRBD1 (6 bases). CDR3 length: 14 amino acids. CDR1 is SGHVS, CDR2 FQNEAQ, per germline. V shed 5 bases and J shed 2 bases, with 12 bases lying between them. CDR3 sequence reads: CASSTWTEQETQYF. The CDR3 DNA is TGTGCCAGCAGCACCTGGACAGAACAAGAGACCCAGTACTTC. Full variable domain (outside the CDR3, taken from reference TRBV7-8 and TRBJ2-5): GAGVSQSPRYKVAKRGQDVALRCDPISGHVSLFWYQQALGQGPEFLTYFQNEAQLDKSGLPSDRFFAERPEGSVSTLKIQRTQQEDSAVYLCASSTWTEQETQYFGPGTRLLVL.

The rearrangement uses TRBV7-2 and TRBJ2-7; 9 bases are shared with TRBD1. The CDR3 is made up of 15 amino acids. Per germline, CDR1 SGHTA and CDR2 FQGNSA. The ends lost 4 bases at V and 3 bases at J; junction bases unmatched: 7. CDR3 coding DNA: TGTGCCAGCAGCTCCTCCGGGACAGGGCTCTACGAGCAGTACTTC. Translated, it gives CASSSSGTGLYEQYF.

This chain connects TRBV2 to TRBJ2-2; the D is unclear. This CDR3 comprises 15 residues. Germline CDR1 and CDR2: SNHLY and FYNNEI. The V gene lost 1 base and the J gene lost 5 bases, with 11 bases spanning the gap. CDR3 sequence reads: CASSEDQAGTGELFF. In DNA form, the CDR3 reads TGTGCCAGCAGTGAAGACCAGGCTGGGACCGGGGAGCTGTTTTTT.

The J gene is TRBJ2-7, the V gene TRBV25-1, with D hard to call. The V gene's germline CDR1 is MGHDK and CDR2 SYGVNS. The CDR3 spans 11 residues. V lost 5 bases, J lost 0 bases, and 2 bases lay in between. CDR3 region: CASSPSYEQYF. CDR3 DNA: TGTGCCAGCAGTCCCTCCTACGAGCAGTACTTC.

The J gene is TRBJ1-1, the V gene TRBV4-3, with a possible D match to TRBD1 (6 bases). CDR3 length: 15 amino acids. V shed 4 bases and J shed 4 bases, with 16 bases lying between them. Germline lookup yields CDR1 LGHNA and CDR2 YSLEER. The CDR3 DNA sequence: TGCGCCAGCAGCCCTATCCCGAGGGGGATCACTGAAGCTTTCTTT. Its translation: CASSPIPRGITEAFF.

Here the CDR3 DNA reads TGTGCCAGCAGCCCGCTCGGGGTAGAGACCCAGTACTTC. Its protein is CASSPLGVETQYF. V is TRBV7-3 and J is TRBJ2-5, with D perhaps matching TRBD2 (5 bases). Germline loops: CDR1 SGHTA, CDR2 FQGTGA. V lost 5 bases to trimming and J lost 4 bases, with 11 bases between them. CDR3 length: 13 amino acids.

The gene calls are TRBV15 and TRBJ1-2; D is undetermined. The germline gives CDR1 LNHNV, CDR2 YYDKDF (reference sequence). V was clipped by 0 bases and J by 2 bases, with 10 bases between them. The CDR3 contains 15 residues. CDR3 residues: CATSRDRAGNYGYTF. DNA for the CDR3: TGTGCCACCAGCAGAGATCGGGCAGGCAACTATGGCTACACCTTC.

The J gene is TRBJ2-5, the V gene TRBV9, with no clear D. The V gene lost 0 bases and the J gene lost 2 bases, with 5 bases spanning the gap. The CDR3 is 13 amino acids. Germline-derived CDR1 and CDR2 are SGDLS and YYNGEE. The CDR3 DNA sequence: TGTGCCAGCAGCGTAGGAGCTCAAGAGACCCAGTACTTC. Translation: CASSVGAQETQYF.

This clone occurred a few times. This chain links TRBV28 with TRBJ2-7; D is possibly TRBD2 (7 bases). V shed 5 bases and J shed 6 bases, with 20 bases lying between them. The CDR3 runs to 15 residues. The germline gives CDR1 MDHEN, CDR2 SYDVKM. The CDR3 protein is CASSPPRGATTEQYF. For the CDR3, the DNA is TGTGCCAGCAGTCCACCTCGGGGGGCGACAACCGAGCAGTACTTC.

The rearrangement links TRBV6-5 to TRBJ2-3; 8 nucleotides agree with TRBD2. Germline-derived CDR1 and CDR2 are MNHEY and SVGAGI. The length of the CDR3 is 15 residues. Trimming cost V 7 bases and J 6 bases; bases outside gene matches: 12. The CDR3 DNA sequence: TGTGCCAGCATCGATCTGGGACTAGATTCTGATACGCAGTATTTT. Translated, it gives CASIDLGLDSDTQYF.